What follows describes a single T cell receptor (beta chain). The target antigen is unknown. These data originate in a study of cytomegalovirus exposure and HLA in healthy donors. Study-level points and caveats: In an earlier analysis, productive rearrangement rates for most beta V segments clustered near 87% or 30%. Association of a missense DCLRE1C variant with TCR beta V- and J-gene trimming was reported in a later analysis.

CDR1 is MNHEY, CDR2 SMNVEV, per germline (reference sequence). This CDR3 region has 14 residues. The ends were cut back, 3 bases at V and 4 bases at J, with 9 bases in the middle. It was with 60 Vbeta and 13 Jbeta primers that the PCR ran. Repertoires were generated with immunoSEQ multiplex PCR, while TCRdb's copy carries only in-frame clones and drops some. The table lists 45,000 to 65,000 clones, more than 60% of them singletons. The clonotype comes from a middle-aged woman in good health and CMV-seropositive. The rearrangement uses TRBV27 and TRBJ2-2, with no clear D. The specimen sequenced was PBMCs. CDR3 region: CASSFASGTGELFF. Written as DNA, the CDR3 is TGTGCCAGCAGTTTTGCGTCGGGCACCGGGGAGCTGTTTTTT.